The clone carrying this TCR beta chain was seen repeatedly, ten times or more. The CDR3 is 17 residues long. The V and J ends lost 2 bases and 10 bases, in that order; junction bases with no gene match: 8. The germline V gene has CDR1 MNHEY and CDR2 SVGEGT. The data are from a study of T cells in Graves' hyperthyroidism and ophthalmopathy. TCR beta CDR3 sequences were amplified from RNA transcripts. TCR CDR3 underwent first-round RT-PCR with the HTBI primer set. TCRdb ran MiXCR on the multiplex PCR reads and lists one entry per CDR3 protein. The sample holds approximately 610,000 distinct CDR3 sequences; approximately 16% are singletons and the top ten take roughly 18%.

The receptor's source is a woman aged 18-29 years with Graves' hyperthyroidism. This sequence joins TRBV6-2 or TRBV6-3 and TRBJ2-1; 16 bases are a match to TRBD2. Sequencing was performed on blood. The CDR3 DNA sequence: TGTGCCAGCAGTTACCTCGGGACTAGCGGGGGGGCACACGAGCAGTTCTTC. This sequence encodes CASSYLGTSGGAHEQFF.